Presented here are 19 T cell receptor beta chains from one specimen sequenced in a study of cytomegalovirus exposure and HLA in healthy donors. This PCR relied on a set of 60 Vbeta primers and 13 Jbeta primers. Libraries were prepared by immunoSEQ multiplex PCR; TCRdb keeps only in-frame clonotypes and omits some of them. The table has about 200,000 clones, about 70% seen once. Sequenced sample: PBMCs. These TCRs come from a man aged 40-50 years in good health and CMV-seropositive.

This chain joins TRBV4-2 and TRBJ1-6, with TRBD1 as a possible D gene (6 bases). V was clipped by 0 bases and J by 9 bases, with 18 bases between them. In germline, CDR1 is LGHNA, CDR2 YNFKEQ. This CDR3 contains 17 residues. The CDR3 reads CASSQEPISQGGSPLHF. The CDR3 DNA reads TGTGCCAGCAGCCAAGAGCCAATTTCACAGGGCGGTTCACCCCTCCACTTT.

In its sample, this clone was seen a few times. Here the CDR3 reads CASSPRGLNEQFF. CDR3 nucleotides: TGCGCCAGCAGCCCGCGGGGGCTCAATGAGCAGTTCTTC. This rearrangement joins TRBV4-1 to TRBJ2-1; D is possibly TRBD2 (7 bases). V lost 4 bases, J lost 6 bases, and 10 bases lay in between. CDR1 MGHRA and CDR2 YSYEKL come from the germline V gene. This CDR3 has 13 amino acids.

The chain recombines TRBV6-1 with TRBJ2-7; D gene unclear. V was trimmed by 2 bases and J by 0 bases, leaving 8 bases between them. The CDR3 spans 14 residues. The germline CDR1 and CDR2 sequences are MNHNS and SASEGT. This CDR3 reads CASSEWASSYEQYF. In DNA form, the CDR3 reads TGTGCCAGCAGTGAATGGGCAAGCTCCTACGAGCAGTACTTC.

This clone was observed a handful of times. This rearrangement joins TRBV5-4 to TRBJ1-1; no reliable D call. Germline V gives CDR1 SGHNT, CDR2 YYREEE (reference sequence). The CDR3 extends over 13 amino acids. Between the trimmed V and J ends, which lost 7 bases and 3 bases, there was a span of 13 bases. The CDR3: CASSRPGYTEAFF. In nucleotides, the CDR3 is TGTGCCAGCTCCCGCCCGGGTTACACTGAAGCTTTCTTT.

This clone was picked up a small number of times. This sequence joins TRBV6-6 and TRBJ1-3; D is unclear. With 4 bases removed from V and 8 bases from J, the gap between germline ends came to 3 bases. The CDR3 covers 10 residues. Germline values: CDR1 MNHNY, CDR2 SVGAGI (reference sequence). The CDR3 nucleotides read TGTGCCAGCAGTTCAGACACCATATATTTT. Translating it yields CASSSDTIYF.

The chain combines TRBV5-1 with TRBJ2-5, with D unresolved. Germline V CDR1 and CDR2: SGHRS, YFSETQ. Trimming shortened V by 2 bases and J by 5 bases, and 10 bases separated the two germline ends. CDR3 length: 13 amino acids. CDR3 sequence reads: CASSLSTPETQYF. DNA for the CDR3: TGCGCCAGCAGCTTATCTACGCCCGAGACCCAGTACTTC.

The chain links TRBV7-9 to TRBJ2-7, with a weak D call TRBD1 (6 bases). Deletions cut 5 bases from V and 0 bases from J, with 14 bases between. In germline, CDR1 is SEHNR, CDR2 FQNEAQ (reference sequence). The length of the CDR3 is 15 residues. Here the CDR3 DNA reads TGTGCCAGCAGCCCAATGACAGGTAGCTCCTACGAGCAGTACTTC. It yields the protein CASSPMTGSSYEQYF. Combining the CDR3 with reference TRBV7-9 and TRBJ2-7 gives the whole variable domain DTGVSQNPRHKITKRGQNVTFRCDPISEHNRLYWYRQTLGQGPEFLTYFQNEAQLEKSRLLSDRFSAERPKGSFSTLEIQRTEQGDSAMYLCASSPMTGSSYEQYFGPGTRLTVT.

The V and J genes are TRBV5-4 and TRBJ2-2; no firm D call. CDR3 length equals 13 residues. Per germline, CDR1 SGHNT and CDR2 YYREEE (reference sequence). V lost 2 bases, J lost 5 bases, and 7 bases lay in between. The CDR3 DNA sequence: TGTGCCAGCAGCTTACAGCAGACCGGGGAGCTGTTTTTT. It specifies CASSLQQTGELFF.

The J gene is TRBJ2-3, the V gene TRBV4-3, with 12 bases fitting TRBD2. Germline loops: CDR1 LGHNA, CDR2 YSLEER. The CDR3 spans 18 residues. The trim removed 1 base at V and 6 bases at J, leaving 11 bases unmatched. The CDR3: CASSQAPSTSGGTDTQYF. CDR3 coding DNA: TGCGCCAGCAGCCAAGCGCCCTCTACTAGCGGGGGGACGGATACGCAGTATTTT.

The gene calls are TRBV9 and TRBJ1-3, with a tentative D call TRBD1 (5 bases). V dropped 0 bases and J dropped 2 bases, with 15 bases sitting between them. CDR1 is SGDLS, CDR2 YYNGEE, per germline. The CDR3 totals 17 residues. In nucleotides, the CDR3 is TGTGCCAGCAGCGTAGCGATGCGGCAGGGTACTGGAAACACCATATATTTT. Translated: CASSVAMRQGTGNTIYF. Using reference TRBV9 and TRBJ1-3 for the parts outside the CDR3, the full variable domain is DSGVTQTPKHLITATGQRVTLRCSPRSGDLSVYWYQQSLDQGLQFLIQYYNGEERAKGNILERFSAQQFPDLHSELNLSSLELGDSALYFCASSVAMRQGTGNTIYFGEGSWLTVV.

The sample holds a few counts of this clone. This chain connects TRBV19 to TRBJ2-1, with D perhaps matching TRBD2 (7 bases). Trimming shortened V by 4 bases and J by 4 bases, and 11 bases separated the two germline ends. From germline, CDR1 is LNHDA and CDR2 SQIVND (reference sequence). The CDR3 runs to 14 residues. CDR3 bases: TGTGCCAGTAGTAACGGGGGGCCGTACAATGAGCAGTTCTTC. Amino acid sequence: CASSNGGPYNEQFF.

In its sample, this clone was seen a few times. V and J are TRBV7-9 and TRBJ1-5; D perhaps matches TRBD1 (6 bases). Germline values: CDR1 SEHNR, CDR2 FQNEAQ (reference sequence). The CDR3 spans 15 residues. V was clipped by 0 bases and J by 2 bases, with 8 bases between them. CDR3 sequence reads: CASSLAAGGNQPQHF. CDR3 nucleotide sequence: TGTGCCAGCAGCTTAGCCGCAGGGGGCAATCAGCCCCAGCATTTT.

There are a few counts of this clone. The chain employs TRBV5-1 and TRBJ2-3, with 9 bases matching TRBD2. The ends lost 6 bases at V and 6 bases at J; junction bases unmatched: 8. CDR1 and CDR2 (germline): SGHRS, YFSETQ. This CDR3 is built from 14 residues. The chain's CDR3 is CASKLAGGLDTQYF. The CDR3 nucleotides are TGCGCCAGCAAGCTTGCGGGGGGGCTGGATACGCAGTATTTT.

The chain couples TRBV5-1 to TRBJ1-1; 7 positions agree with TRBD1. V was pared by 4 bases and J by 1 base, with 4 bases of the junction left unmatched. Looked up from germline, CDR1 is SGHRS and CDR2 is YFSETQ. The CDR3 is 14 amino acids. The chain's CDR3 is CASSLTGENTEAFF. CDR3 bases: TGCGCCAGCAGCCTAACAGGGGAGAACACTGAAGCTTTCTTT.

V is TRBV6-1 and J is TRBJ1-3; D call uncertain. V lost 2 bases and J lost 0, with 11 bases in between. CDR3 length: 16 residues. CDR1 MNHNS and CDR2 SASEGT come from the germline V gene. The DNA for the CDR3 is TGTGCCAGCAGTGAACACAATCCAGGCTCTGGAAACACCATATATTTT. Encoded protein: CASSEHNPGSGNTIYF.

DNA for the CDR3: TGTGCCAGCAGTGAATCGGGACAGGGGGTAGGATCACCCCTCCACTTT. Translating it yields CASSESGQGVGSPLHF. This chain links TRBV2 with TRBJ1-6; 11 nucleotides agree with TRBD1. After removal of 2 bases from V and 10 bases from J, the junction contained 7 bases not matched to a gene. In germline, CDR1 is SNHLY, CDR2 FYNNEI. The CDR3 has 16 residues.

The sample holds a few counts of this clone. The V and J genes are TRBV28 and TRBJ2-7; possibly TRBD1 for D (6 bases). The CDR3 consists of 13 residues. Germline V lookup: CDR1 MDHEN, CDR2 SYDVKM. The ends were cut back, 3 bases at V and 4 bases at J, with 10 bases in the middle. The CDR3: CASSLGQGYEQYF. In nucleotides, the CDR3 is TGTGCCAGCAGTTTGGGGCAGGGGTACGAGCAGTACTTC.

This clone appeared a few times. The junction does not match germline at one end; this may be a read error. The V call is TRBV7-9, the J call TRBJ2-2, with 7 bases that match TRBD1. Germline lookup yields CDR1 SEHNR and CDR2 FQNEAQ (reference sequence). This CDR3 contains 17 residues. The CDR3 DNA reads TGTTCCAGCAGCCGACTATACGCAGGGGGTAGCACCGGGGAGCTGTTTTTT. Its translation is CSSSRLYAGGSTGELFF.

The chain combines TRBV18 with TRBJ2-5; 8 bases fit TRBD1. Looked up from germline, CDR1 is KGHSH and CDR2 is LQKENI. With V trimmed by 3 bases and J by 5 bases, 11 bases remained unmatched. The length of the CDR3 is 16 residues. The CDR3 coding sequence is TGTGCCAGCTCACCGACTAGGACAGGGAGATTGGAGACCCAGTACTTC. Translation gives CASSPTRTGRLETQYF.